This record covers a single T cell receptor beta chain. This record comes from a study of shared clonotypes between healthy human individuals. Germline V lookup: CDR1 SGHNT, CDR2 YYREEE (reference sequence). J lost 4 bases, V lost 2 bases, and 8 bases had no gene match. This CDR3 is 15 amino acids long. All of the donors resided in Nashville, Tennessee, and each was a Caucasian adult. Sequenced by immunoSEQ multiplex PCR; TCRdb stores in-frame clones only, minus some. The table has fewer than 130,000 clones, approximately 65% seen once. The receptor's source is a woman under 40 in good health. The J gene is TRBJ2-7, the V gene TRBV5-4; TRBD1 aligns across 8 bases. Sequenced sample: memory CD8+ T cells sorted from blood. Subset meaning: CD45RO+ cells pooled with CCR7-negative TemRA cells. The CDR3 spells CASSFDRDRIYEQYF. Here the CDR3 DNA reads TGTGCCAGCAGCTTTGACCGGGACAGGATATACGAGCAGTACTTC.